This T cell receptor beta chain was recovered during a study of control samples from healthy donors and cancer patients. The V and J ends lost 2 bases and 4 bases respectively, with 15 bases between them. CDR1 and CDR2 (germline): MNHEY, SMNVEV (reference sequence). CDR3 size: 15 residues. The data were produced by immunoSEQ multiplex PCR, yet TCRdb's version contains in-frame clones alone and is incomplete. The sample lists more than 150,000 clones, 93% seen once, with around 2.2% in the top ten. The TCR sequence derives from a man aged 45-65 years in good health. The gene calls are TRBV27 and TRBJ2-7; D possibly uses TRBD1 or TRBD2 (5 bases each). Source material: blood. The CDR3 nucleotides are TGTGCCAGCAGTTTAGGACGACACGGGGCTTACGAGCAGTACTTC. The encoded protein is CASSLGRHGAYEQYF.